This TCR beta chain came from a study of response to subunit inactivated influenza vaccine. This clonotype has a count of ten or more. What it binds is unknown. CDR1 is SGHKS and CDR2 is YYEKEE in the germline V gene (reference sequence). The junction had 6 bases not matched to a gene; V was cut back by 4 bases and J by 4 bases. This CDR3 has 15 residues. Study conclusions and caveats: T cells newly recruited by each seasonal influenza vaccination are few, the authors suggested.

TCRdb itself ran the RT-PCR reads through MiXCR, one entry per CDR3 protein. The table includes 540,000 or so distinct CDR3 sequences, 10% to 15% detected once. The receptor was derived from a middle-aged man who received an inactivated influenza vaccine. Sequencing was performed on PBMCs from blood, taken 40 to 50 days after vaccination. J is TRBJ1-5 and V is TRBV5-5; 9 bases map to TRBD1. The CDR3, as DNA: TGTGCCAGCAGCGGACAGGGGTCCCCTAATCAGCCCCAGCATTTT. Translating it yields CASSGQGSPNQPQHF.